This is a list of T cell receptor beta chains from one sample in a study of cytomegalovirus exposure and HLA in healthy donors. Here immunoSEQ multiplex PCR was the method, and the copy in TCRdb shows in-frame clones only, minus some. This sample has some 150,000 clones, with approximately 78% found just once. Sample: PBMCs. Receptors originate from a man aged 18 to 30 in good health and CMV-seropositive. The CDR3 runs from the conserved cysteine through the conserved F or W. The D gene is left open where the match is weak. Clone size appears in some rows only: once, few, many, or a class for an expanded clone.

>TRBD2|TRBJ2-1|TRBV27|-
TGTGCCAGCAGTATACTAGCGGGAGGGCCCTACAATGAGCAGTTCTTC
CASSILAGGPYNEQFF
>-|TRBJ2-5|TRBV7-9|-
TGTGCCAGCAGCTTAGTAGCACTAGATGTCGAGACCCAGTACTTC
CASSLVALDVETQYF
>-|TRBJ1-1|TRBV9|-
TGTGCCAGCAGCCCCCCCCGGACATGGAACACTGAAGCTTTCTTT
CASSPPRTWNTEAFF
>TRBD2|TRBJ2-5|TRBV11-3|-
TGTGCCAGCAGCCCTAGCGGGAGAGAAGAGACCCAGTACTTC
CASSPSGREETQYF
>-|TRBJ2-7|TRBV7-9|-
TGTGCCAGCAGCCTGACCCCAGGGTCCGAGCAGTACTTC
CASSLTPGSEQYF
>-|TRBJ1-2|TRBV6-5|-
TGTGCCAGCAGTTCTCAAGCACAGGTTTTTGCGGGCTACACCTTC
CASSSQAQVFAGYTF
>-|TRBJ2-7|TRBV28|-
TGTGCCAGCAGTCGGAGAAACGAGCAGTACTTC
CASSRRNEQYF
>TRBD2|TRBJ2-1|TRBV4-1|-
TGCGCCAGCAGCCAAGAAGTAGCGGGAGCCTACAATGAGCAGTTCTTC
CASSQEVAGAYNEQFF
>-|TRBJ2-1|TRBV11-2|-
TGTGCCAGCAGCTTTGATGCGGTTGAGCAGTTCTTC
CASSFDAVEQFF
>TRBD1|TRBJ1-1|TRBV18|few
TGTGCCAGCTCACCGGACAGGGGAACGAACACTGAAGCTTTCTTT
CASSPDRGTNTEAFF
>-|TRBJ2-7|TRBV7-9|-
TGTGCCAGCAGCTTGTCTAGCTTTCCCCCCGAGCAGTACTTC
CASSLSSFPPEQYF
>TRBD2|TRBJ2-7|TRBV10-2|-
TGCGCCAGCAGTGATCCCAGCGGGAGGGCCACCTACGAGCAGTACTTC
CASSDPSGRATYEQYF
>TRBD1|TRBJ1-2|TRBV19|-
TGTGCCAGTAGTGGGACAGCCTTTGGCTACACCTTC
CASSGTAFGYTF
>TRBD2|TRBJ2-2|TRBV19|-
TGTGCCAGTACCGGGACTAGCGGGAGTGGGGAGCTGTTTTTT
CASTGTSGSGELFF
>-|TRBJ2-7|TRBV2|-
TGTGCCAGCAAGCAAGGGAGTTCCTACGAGCAGTACTTC
CASKQGSSYEQYF
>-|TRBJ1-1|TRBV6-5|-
TGTGCCAGCAGTTTGCTACAGCCTCAAAACACTGAAGCTTTCTTT
CASSLLQPQNTEAFF
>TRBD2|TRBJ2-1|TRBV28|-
TGTGCCAGCAATCAACCGGGCGGCGGGAGGTTTTCTGAGCAGTTCTTC
CASNQPGGGRFSEQFF
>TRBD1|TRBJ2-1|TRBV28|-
TGTGCCAGCACTCGCCCGGGACAGGGATACAATGAGCAGTTCTTC
CASTRPGQGYNEQFF